This T cell receptor beta chain was identified in a study of blood T cell repertoires in COVID-19 (dated by TCRdb to 2020 to 2022). Regarding the complete study: Samples covering the acute and convalescent phases of COVID-19 were provided by collaborators in the United States, Italy and Spain. The prospective study material was composed of cDNA or gDNA derived from T cells, B-cell-depleted T cells, or PBMCs. Deeply sampled blood TCRbeta repertoires from subjects exposed to, actively infected with, or recovered from COVID-19 were included in the dataset. The repertoires were released in a freely available public database meant as a resource for research on the immune response to SARS-CoV-2. Samples were obtained from the ongoing ImmuneRACE study (first 160 participants) and from over 1,000 subjects provided by 6 global collaborators. The sample metadata nearly always contained a de-identified subject ID, COVID-19 status, age in years and sex. HLA class I and class II types, where available, came from metadata supplied by the sample provider rather than from assay-based typing. The paper as a whole reports these results and caveats: The amount of clinical and demographic metadata varied by source and participant and was provided uncurated.

TCRbeta CDR3 regions were amplified from genomic DNA by means of the immunoSEQ Assay, a bias-controlled multiplex PCR. As for the authors' bioinformatics: The number of nucleated cells in each sample was estimated from the amplification of reference gene primers within the assay. To quantify the absolute abundance of each unique TCRbeta CDR3 rearrangement, sequence reads were collapsed and filtered. Productive Simpson clonality was computed per sample as the square root of Simpson's diversity index over productive rearrangements. Held by TCRdb, this immuneACCESS table contains in-frame sequences only and omits some clones. Under half of the omission traces to an unresolved V gene where checked; the cause of the rest is unknown. That table furnishes V, J and clone size, whereas the DNA furnished D and trimming. Here the sample has under 350,000 clones; 83% occur a single time. 8.5% to 9.5% of the sample is held by the ten biggest clonotypes.

Of note for this clone: Its antigen is not yet known. The record has no base qualities; no much larger clone is one base away. Additional DNA sequences in this sample encode the identical CDR3.

A second Seattle source provided samples from volunteer blood donors who had recovered from COVID-19. Each collaborating institution followed its own protocols to collect whole blood in K2EDTA tubes. For TCRbeta analysis, collaborators shipped samples as frozen whole blood, isolated PBMCs, or DNA extracted from either of those sample types. The junction shows trimming of 0 bases on V and 4 bases on J, and the gene matches do not reach 5 bases of it. Based on the germline V gene, the CDR1 and CDR2 sequences are KGHSH and LQKENI. Counted from cysteine to phenylalanine, this CDR3 has 15 amino acids. Only CDR3 DNA is held: 45 bases, read in frame from base 1.

This sequence was found in a woman between 50 and 59 years old who had recovered from COVID-19. The sequencing input was peripheral blood. The chain employs TRBV18 and TRBJ1-1, with 7 central nucleotides matching TRBD1. The CDR3 region: CASSPPGQGGTEAFF. The nucleotide sequence reads as follows: TGTGCCAGCTCACCACCGGGGCAGGGGGGCACTGAAGCTTTCTTT. Where the CDR3 stops, the reference TRBV18 and TRBJ1-1 genes take over; the full variable domain is NAGVMQNPRHLVRRRGQEARLRCSPMKGHSHVYWYRQLPEEGLKFMVYLQKENIIDESGMPKERFSAEFPKEGPSILRIQQVVRGDSAAYFCASSPPGQGGTEAFFGQGTRLTVV.